This T cell receptor (beta chain) was documented in a study of breast tumors, draining lymph nodes, adjacent tissues. Regarding the study as a whole: Findings are consistent with lymph node origin and intratumoral expansion of most tumor T cells. Tumors had less TCR diversity than lymph nodes, more than nontumor tissue.

The lymph nodes were axillary draining lymph nodes from breast cancer patients. Each CDR3 protein is one row after TCRdb ran MiXCR on the multiplex PCR reads. The repertoire has roughly 130,000 distinct CDR3 sequences, about 20% of them found once; the top ten carry under 4.5%. Germline CDR1 is DFQATT and CDR2 is SNEGSKA (reference sequence). The CDR3 spans 14 residues. A remark on this clonotype: Its specificity is unknown. The junction differs from germline at one of its ends, possibly a read error.

This receptor was obtained from a female donor with breast cancer. Some clones in this sample may be carry-over from other donors' samples. The chain combines TRBV20-1 with TRBJ2-4, with TRBD1 identical over 10 bases. The sample taken for sequencing was axillary lymph node tissue. The DNA for the CDR3 is TGCAGTGCACAGGACAGGGGGGACAAAAACACTCAGTACTTC. Protein sequence: CSAQDRGDKNTQYF.